Listed here is a single T cell receptor beta chain. Its antigen is currently unknown. V gave up 5 bases and J gave up 6 bases, with 11 bases separating them. The CDR3 has 13 residues. The germline V gene encodes CDR1 SGHVS and CDR2 FNYEAQ. This table comes from immunoSEQ multiplex PCR, and its TCRdb copy is limited to in-frame clones, with some not included. The sample records over 45,000 clones, approximately 79% being singletons. Time point here: week 5, during vaccination. Every vaccination contained 300 ug of the mutant IDH1 20-mer peptide and was paired with topical imiquimod. Diagnosis in the donors showed new WHO grade 3 or 4 astrocytomas that were IDH1-mutant and ATRX-lost. This entry is derived from a study of a mutant IDH1 vaccine in newly diagnosed glioma. At the level of the study: The patients received vaccinations eight times, in weeks 1, 3, 5, 7, 11, 15, 19 and 23. Previous treatment comprised radiotherapy, temozolomide, or both, mostly both. Study-wide findings and caveats: Altogether, about 93% of patients exhibited vaccine-induced immune responses.

Sequences were derived from PBMCs, sampled from a glioma patient whose treatment included an IDH1 peptide vaccine. V usage is TRBV7-6 and J usage is TRBJ2-1, with D possibly called TRBD1 or TRBD2 (7 bases each). The TCR comes from a woman aged 45-65 years with glioma. Here the CDR3 reads CASSQGGANEQFF. The CDR3 region has the DNA TGTGCCAGCAGCCAGGGGGGGGCCAATGAGCAGTTCTTC.